Listed below are T cell receptor beta chains from one sample, sequenced in a study of OX40 agonist ivuxolimab in advanced cancers. Assay used: immunoSEQ multiplex PCR; TCRdb lists only in-frame clones, some missing. The sample carries some 86,000 clones, about 90% recorded once. Material: CD4+ or CD8+ T cells sorted from blood, obtained in a trial of the OX40 agonist ivuxolimab. These receptors all stem from an adult with an advanced solid tumor such as melanoma, head and neck, liver or kidney cancer. CDR3s include the opening cysteine and the closing phenylalanine or tryptophan. D genes are given only for firm matches. Where a row states a size, it is once, few, many or the class of an expanded clone; other rows omit it.

v_gene	abundance	d_gene	len	j_gene	CDR3nt	CDR3aa
TRBV9	NA	NA	15	TRBJ2-2	TGTGCCAGCAGCGTAGCGGGCCGCAGTGCCGGGGAGCTGTTTTTT	CASSVAGRSAGELFF
TRBV11-2	NA	NA	13	TRBJ1-1	TGTGCCAGCCATAAAGGGGGATTAACTGAAGCTTTCTTT	CASHKGGLTEAFF
TRBV7-9	NA	NA	16	TRBJ2-3	TGTGCCAGCAGCCCACGGATTCAAGGAGGCACAGATACGCAGTATTTT	CASSPRIQGGTDTQYF
TRBV15	few	NA	16	TRBJ1-5	TGTGCCACCAGCAGAGATACGGGGGGCTCAAACCAGCCCCAGCATTTT	CATSRDTGGSNQPQHF
TRBV14	once	TRBD1	15	TRBJ1-2	TGTGCCAGCAGCCAGTCCGGGACAGGGCGTAGTGGCTACACCTTC	CASSQSGTGRSGYTF
TRBV6-5	once	NA	14	TRBJ1-1	TGTGCCAGCAGTGGGGACGGCTGGAGACTGAAAGCTTTCTTT	CASSGDGWRLKAFF
TRBV4-1	NA	NA	15	TRBJ2-7	TGCGCCAGCAGCCCCACAGGGTCCCTTTCCTACGAGCAGTACTTC	CASSPTGSLSYEQYF
TRBV6-1	NA	TRBD2	15	TRBJ2-7	TGTGCCAGCAGTGAAGAACTAGCGGGAGGGTTCGAGCAGTACTTC	CASSEELAGGFEQYF
TRBV27	NA	NA	14	TRBJ1-4	TGTGCCAGCAGTTCGAGGGGAGGTGGGGAAAAACTGTTTTTT	CASSSRGGGEKLFF
TRBV6-5	few	NA	11	TRBJ2-7	TGTGCCAGCAGTTATAGGGACGAGCAGTACTTC	CASSYRDEQYF
TRBV19	NA	NA	15	TRBJ2-3	TGTGCCAGTAGTACGCCCCGAGCTAGCACAGATACGCAGTATTTT	CASSTPRASTDTQYF
TRBV5-1	NA	NA	12	TRBJ2-3	TGCGCCAGCAGTCGGGGTGCAGATACGCAGTATTTT	CASSRGADTQYF
TRBV27	NA	NA	13	TRBJ1-4	TGTGCCAGCAGTGACTTTGGAGGTGAAAAACTGTTTTTT	CASSDFGGEKLFF
TRBV5-1	once	TRBD1	14	TRBJ1-2	TGCGCCAGCAGCTTGGCCGTCGGGACAGATGGCTACACCTTC	CASSLAVGTDGYTF
TRBV27	NA	NA	14	TRBJ1-5	TGTGCCAGCAGTTTGCCAGGCAGCAATCAGCCCCAGCATTTT	CASSLPGSNQPQHF
TRBV12-5	NA	NA	13	TRBJ1-3	TGTGCTAGTGGTAAAAATGATGGAAACACCATATATTTT	CASGKNDGNTIYF
TRBV5-1	NA	NA	13	TRBJ1-5	TGCGCCAGCAGCCTGACCGAAGGTCAGCCCCAGCATTTT	CASSLTEGQPQHF
TRBV6-5	once	TRBD2	16	TRBJ2-1	TGTGCCAGCAGTTACTCAGCGGGAGGGCTCGACAATGAGCAGTTCTTC	CASSYSAGGLDNEQFF
TRBV27	NA	NA	12	TRBJ2-2	TGTGCCAGCAGTTACAACACCGGGGAGCTGTTTTTT	CASSYNTGELFF
TRBV6-5	NA	NA	16	TRBJ1-4	TGTGCCAGCAGTTACTCACCAGGGAGAGAGGATGAAAAACTGTTTTTT	CASSYSPGREDEKLFF
TRBV5-1	NA	NA	15	TRBJ2-1	TGCGCCAGCAGCTTGGACCAGGCCCTTTACAATGAGCAGTTCTTC	CASSLDQALYNEQFF
TRBV7-3	NA	TRBD2	19	TRBJ2-2	TGTGCCAGCAGCTTAACAAGGGCTCTGCGCGGGAGTGACACCGGGGAGCTGTTTTTT	CASSLTRALRGSDTGELFF
TRBV2	NA	NA	13	TRBJ2-3	TGTGCCAGCAGTCAAATCAGGGAAGATACGCAGTATTTT	CASSQIREDTQYF
TRBV28	NA	NA	15	TRBJ2-7	TGTGCCAGCAGTTTAGGGCCTAGCTCATCCTACGAGCAGTACTTC	CASSLGPSSSYEQYF
TRBV5-1	NA	TRBD1	16	TRBJ1-5	TGCGCCAGCAGCCTCCTGGGACAGGGGGCTATACCGCCCCAGCATTTT	CASSLLGQGAIPPQHF
TRBV7-9	NA	NA	15	TRBJ1-4	TGTGCCAGCAGCTTAGTTTCGACAGGTGATGAAAAACTGTTTTTT	CASSLVSTGDEKLFF
TRBV11-3	NA	NA	17	TRBJ2-1	TGTGCCAGCAGCTTAGATTTTATAGGTAATTCCTACAATGAGCAGTTCTTC	CASSLDFIGNSYNEQFF
TRBV29-1	NA	NA	11	TRBJ2-1	TGCAGCGTTGGTCTGCAGGGAGAGGCGTTCTTC	CSVGLQGEAFF
TRBV27	few	NA	11	TRBJ2-7	TGTGCCAGCACTTACAGCTACGAGCAGTACTTC	CASTYSYEQYF
TRBV28	NA	NA	15	TRBJ1-4	TGTGCCAGCAGTAGACCCGGGAGCCTTAATGAAAAACTGTTTTTT	CASSRPGSLNEKLFF
TRBV5-6	NA	NA	14	TRBJ2-7	TGTGCCAGCAGCGCCGAAGGGGAGAACTACGAGCAGTACTTC	CASSAEGENYEQYF
TRBV9	NA	NA	15	TRBJ2-7	TGTGCCAGCAGCGGCGGTATTTACTTTTCAGGAGAGCAGTACTTC	CASSGGIYFSGEQYF
TRBV5-1	once	TRBD2	19	TRBJ2-3	TGCGCCAGCAGCTTGGAAGCTAGCGGGAGCGCTACTAGCACAGATACGCAGTATTTT	CASSLEASGSATSTDTQYF
TRBV29-1	NA	NA	13	TRBJ1-1	TGCAGCGTCCAGGACAGCGCGAACACTGAAGCTTTCTTT	CSVQDSANTEAFF
TRBV28	NA	TRBD2	15	TRBJ2-7	TGTGCCAGCAGGAGCGGGACGGTAGATACCTACGAGCAGTACTTC	CASRSGTVDTYEQYF
TRBV2	NA	NA	13	TRBJ1-5	TGTGCCAGCAGTGTCGAAAGCAATCAGCCCCAGCATTTT	CASSVESNQPQHF
TRBV30	NA	NA	13	TRBJ2-1	TGTGCCCATGCAACGGGGATCGGGGATGAGCAGTTCTTC	CAHATGIGDEQFF
TRBV30	NA	NA	13	TRBJ2-2	TGTGCCTGCCACCCCTCCGGGGGCGGGGAGCTGTTTTTT	CACHPSGGGELFF
TRBV9	NA	NA	18	TRBJ2-1	TGTGCCAGCAGCGCCGGCCCTATGGCAGGGAGGTCCTACAATGAGCAGTTCTTC	CASSAGPMAGRSYNEQFF
TRBV6-1	NA	NA	10	TRBJ1-2	TGTGCCAGCAGTGGTCGGAGCTACACCTTC	CASSGRSYTF
TRBV2	NA	NA	10	TRBJ2-7	TGTGCCAGCGCGACGTACGAGCAGTACTTC	CASATYEQYF
TRBV4-1	NA	NA	15	TRBJ1-3	TGCGCCAGCAGCCTTCGCCGAACTTCTGGAAACACCATATATTTT	CASSLRRTSGNTIYF
TRBV5-1	NA	NA	14	TRBJ2-7	TGCGCCAGCAGCTTCGGCGGGAACCCCTACGAGCAGTACTTC	CASSFGGNPYEQYF
TRBV19	NA	TRBD2	18	TRBJ2-3	TGTGCCAGTAGCCAGTATACGGGTAGCGGGAGAGGCACAGATACGCAGTATTTT	CASSQYTGSGRGTDTQYF
TRBV19	NA	NA	13	TRBJ2-3	TGTGCCAGTAGTTTAGGACCGCCAGATACGCAGTATTTT	CASSLGPPDTQYF
TRBV19	NA	NA	13	TRBJ1-3	TGTGCCAGTAGTTGGGGCGATGGAAACACCATATATTTT	CASSWGDGNTIYF
TRBV7-6	NA	NA	16	TRBJ2-5	TGTGCCAGCAGCTTACCCGGGGTGCCCACAAAAGAGACCCAGTACTTC	CASSLPGVPTKETQYF
TRBV18	NA	TRBD1	13	TRBJ1-1	TGTGCCAGCACACAGGGGGCGGACACTGAAGCTTTCTTT	CASTQGADTEAFF
TRBV10-3	NA	NA	11	TRBJ2-2	TGTGCCATCAGTGCCACCGGGGAGCTGTTTTTT	CAISATGELFF
TRBV29-1	NA	NA	13	TRBJ1-2	TGCAGCGTTGAAGAGGGGACTGCGAAGGGCTACACCTTC	CSVEEGTAKGYTF
TRBV20-1	NA	TRBD2	11	TRBJ2-7	TGCAGTGCCACCCCGGGAGGAGAGCAGTACTTC	CSATPGGEQYF
TRBV27	NA	NA	13	TRBJ1-2	TGTGCCAGCAGTCTTAGGGGGAAGTATGGCTACACCTTC	CASSLRGKYGYTF
TRBV19	NA	NA	13	TRBJ1-1	TGTGCCAGTAGTATGGGGAAGAACACTGAAGCTTTCTTT	CASSMGKNTEAFF
TRBV7-9	NA	TRBD1	15	TRBJ1-2	TGTGCCAGCAGCTCCAGACAGGGACTTAGCTATGGCTACACCTTC	CASSSRQGLSYGYTF
TRBV18	NA	NA	17	TRBJ2-6	TGTGCCAGCTCACCAACCGGGACACCTTTCGGGGCCAACGTCCTGACTTTC	CASSPTGTPFGANVLTF
TRBV14	NA	NA	15	TRBJ2-7	TGTGCCAGCAGTTGGTTCGGAGGGACCGACTACGAGCAGTACTTC	CASSWFGGTDYEQYF
TRBV5-4	once	NA	16	TRBJ2-2	TGTGCCAGCAGGTACTGGGAACAACCGAACACCGGGGAGCTGTTTTTT	CASRYWEQPNTGELFF